The clone carrying this T cell receptor beta chain was counted only a few times. Antigen: not known. Every isolated RNA sample was fully reverse transcribed, so sequencing captured expressed TCRB transcripts. The average output of naive, central memory and regulatory T cell samples was approximately 3.8 million reads. Data came from immunoSEQ multiplex PCR; TCRdb stores just in-frame clones and leaves some out. This repertoire shows about 700,000 clones, around 15% found once; its top ten account for approximately 0.022%. The data were taken from a study of beta chain features in type 1 diabetes. Study background: Patients were similar to healthy donors in age and gender (as well as in cell yields). Broader study findings: Shorter TCRB CDR3s, moderately but significantly so, were found in Type 1 diabetes patients in all four CD4+ subsets. Shorter templates might be favored by PCR, and equally so in patients and in controls. Over-representation of high TCR-expressing cells was a possible consequence of cDNA sequencing.

V was clipped by 5 bases and J by 3 bases; unmatched bases: 11. The CDR3 extends over 17 amino acids. Per the germline V gene, CDR1 is SGHVS and CDR2 is FNYEAQ. The receptor was isolated from a young man with type 1 diabetes. Sequencing input: naive CD4+ T cells from blood. The chain recombines TRBV7-6 with TRBJ1-5; 9 bases line up with TRBD1. This CDR3 reads CASSKEPGTGNNQPQHF. The CDR3 DNA is TGTGCCAGCAGCAAAGAACCCGGGACAGGGAACAATCAGCCCCAGCATTTT.